This T cell receptor beta chain was retrieved from a study of low-dose radiotherapy and immunotherapy resistance in tumors. Germline CDR1 reads SNHLY; CDR2 reads FYNNEI. The CDR3 consists of 14 residues. The V end was cut by 4 bases, the J end by 4 bases, with 10 bases between. The time point was: before trial treatment. Each donor was administered nivolumab, ipilimumab, aspirin, low-dose cyclophosphamide and low-dose radiotherapy. It was with a constant-region primer and a V-primer adapter that TCRs were amplified over around 18 PCR cycles. TCRdb used MiXCR to reprocess the reads, holding one entry per CDR3 protein. Seen here are tens of thousands of distinct CDR3 sequences, about 12% observed once, and the top ten hold about 6.2%. This clonotype has more than one count but fewer than ten.

The clonotype originates from a female donor with ovarian cancer. Sequencing used PBMCs, obtained before treatment. The chain is built from TRBV2 and TRBJ1-4, with no clear D. CDR3 sequence: CASSATVLNEKLFF. The CDR3 DNA follows: TGTGCCAGCAGTGCGACCGTGCTTAATGAAAAACTGTTTTTT.